The 14 T cell receptor beta chains reported below all come from one sample, sequenced in a study of kidney transplant recipient with SARS-CoV-2 infection. TCRdb independently ran MiXCR on the reads; one entry per CDR3 protein. The sample yields roughly 230,000 distinct CDR3 sequences, about 28% seen once. The specimen was a blood sample, collected at baseline and on day 111 from a kidney transplant recipient. Receptors originate from a male patient in his thirties who had COVID-19 and was a kidney transplant recipient. Among the T cells, some may be from the graft donor.

In regard to this clonotype: This sequence may be a read error, since a much larger clone differs from it by one base. The gene calls are TRBV2 and TRBJ2-7; a weak D match, TRBD2 (7 bases). This CDR3 has 14 amino acids. Germline V gives CDR1 SNHLY, CDR2 FYNNEI. The CDR3 loop is CASSGGGSSCEQYF. The CDR3 nucleotides are TGTGCCAGCAGTGGCGGGGGCAGCTCCTGCGAGCAGTACTTC.

The chain employs TRBV30 and TRBJ2-7; D possibly uses TRBD1 or TRBD2 (5 bases each). V was shortened by 2 bases and J by 4 bases, with 15 bases between the two germline ends. CDR1 and CDR2 from the germline V gene are GTSNPN and SVGIG (reference sequence). The CDR3 extends over 14 amino acids. This CDR3 reads CAWSSGARRYEQYF. For the CDR3, the DNA is TGTGCCTGGAGTTCCGGGGCAAGGAGGTACGAGCAGTACTTC. Full variable domain (remainder filled in from reference TRBV30 and TRBJ2-7): SQTIHQWPATLVQPVGSPLSLECTVEGTSNPNLYWYRQAAGRGLQLLFYSVGIGQISSEVPQNLSASRPQDRQFILSSKKLLLSDSGFYLCAWSSGARRYEQYFGPGTRLTVT.

This clonotype was found many times. The CDR3: CASGSDVPGKTYGYTF. The CDR3 coding sequence is TGTGCCAGCGGATCTGACGTACCAGGAAAGACCTATGGCTACACCTTC. The chain joins TRBV5-4 to TRBJ1-2, with D unresolved. V lost 7 bases and J lost 4, with 23 bases in between. CDR1 and CDR2 from the germline V gene are SGHNT and YYREEE (reference sequence). This CDR3 is 16 amino acids long. Filled out from reference TRBV5-4 and TRBJ1-2, the complete variable domain reads ETGVTQSPTHLIKTRGQQVTLRCSSQSGHNTVSWYQQALGQGPQFIFQYYREEENGRGNFPPRFSGLQFPNYSSELNVNALELDDSALYLCASGSDVPGKTYGYTFGSGTRLTVV.

This clonotype was seen ten or more times. The chain recombines TRBV4-1 with TRBJ2-7; tentatively, D is TRBD1 or TRBD2 (5 bases each). Germline values: CDR1 MGHRA, CDR2 YSYEKL. The length of the CDR3 is 12 residues. V lost 8 bases to trimming and J lost 7 bases, with 15 bases between them. Here the CDR3 DNA reads TGCGCCAGCCGGGGCTTACATCGGGAGCAGTACTTC. Residues: CASRGLHREQYF.

V gene TRBV11-2 combines with J gene TRBJ2-3; TRBD1 matches at 12 bases. CDR3 length: 16 residues. The V gene end was trimmed by 5 bases and the J gene end by 2 bases; junction bases not matched to a gene: 5. Germline lookup yields CDR1 SGHAT and CDR2 FQNNGV. The CDR3 sequence is CASSVVGQGATDTQYF. Written as DNA, the CDR3 is TGTGCCAGCAGCGTCGTGGGACAGGGGGCCACAGATACGCAGTATTTT.

This clonotype was counted many times. CDR3 loop: CSATRGYNSPLHF. CDR3 DNA sequence: TGCAGTGCTACGCGCGGGTATAATTCACCCCTCCACTTT. The chain links TRBV20-1 to TRBJ1-6; D remains ambiguous. Trimming cost V 4 bases and J 4 bases, with 8 bases left between them. Germline values: CDR1 DFQATT, CDR2 SNEGSKA (reference sequence). This CDR3 comprises 13 residues.

The V call is TRBV19, the J call TRBJ2-3; 9 bases line up with TRBD2. V gave up 6 bases and J gave up 6 bases; unmatched junction bases: 19. CDR3 length: 18 residues. From germline, CDR1 is LNHDA and CDR2 SQIVND (reference sequence). CDR3 in amino acids: CASSPKRPAGGVWDTQYF. The CDR3 region has the DNA TGTGCCAGTAGCCCCAAGCGGCCAGCGGGAGGAGTGTGGGATACGCAGTATTTT.

Ten or more counts support this clonotype. The chain combines TRBV7-9 with TRBJ2-1; TRBD1 is a possible D gene (6 bases). This CDR3 contains 13 residues. V dropped 6 bases and J dropped 5 bases, with 11 bases sitting between them. CDR1 is SEHNR, CDR2 FQNEAQ, per germline (reference sequence). The CDR3 DNA reads TGTGCCAGCAGGGGGGACACAGACAATGAGCAGTTCTTC. This codes for CASRGDTDNEQFF.

Details on this clonotype: Since a much larger clone is just one base distant, this may be a read error. The rearrangement links TRBV30 to TRBJ2-3; D is unresolved. CDR1 GTSNPN and CDR2 SVGIG come from the germline V gene (reference sequence). V was cut by 3 bases and J by 2 bases, with 6 bases left in between. The CDR3 contains 12 residues. DNA of the CDR3: TGTGCCTGGAGAAGGGCCACAGATACGCAGTATTTT. Encoded protein: CAWRRATDTQYF.

This clonotype was counted at least ten times. The chain carries TRBV5-5 and TRBJ2-7; TRBD1 is a possible D gene (6 bases). In germline, CDR1 is SGHKS, CDR2 YYEKEE (reference sequence). The V end was cut by 4 bases, the J end by 1 base, with 15 bases between. The CDR3 consists of 15 residues. The CDR3 nucleotides are TGTGCCAGCAGCAGAGGACAGCAAACATCCTACGAGCAGTACTTC. Translation: CASSRGQQTSYEQYF. The variable domain in full, with the rest retrieved from reference TRBV5-5 and TRBJ2-7, is DAGVTQSPTHLIKTRGQQVTLRCSPISGHKSVSWYQQVLGQGPQFIFQYYEKEERGRGNFPDRFSARQFPNYSSELNVNALLLGDSALYLCASSRGQQTSYEQYFGPGTRLTVT.

Note on this clonotype: This may be a read error: a much more frequent sequence differs by one nucleotide. This chain uses TRBV11-2 with TRBJ1-2; D uncertain. CDR1 SGHAT and CDR2 FQNNGV come from the germline V gene. V lost 3 bases and J 4 bases, leaving 21 bases between the germline ends. The length of the CDR3 is 17 residues. CDR3 sequence: CASSFLATSGKTYGYTF. CDR3 nucleotides: TGTGCCAGCAGCTTCCTCGCAACAAGCGGAAAGACCTATGGCTACACCTTC.

With regard to this clonotype: A much more abundant neighbour one base away suggests this may be a read error. The rearrangement links TRBV6-6 to TRBJ2-7; D perhaps matches TRBD1 (7 bases). V lost 6 bases to trimming and J lost 11 bases, with 23 bases between them. CDR1 and CDR2 (germline): MNHNY, SVGAGI (reference sequence). The CDR3 loop spans 14 amino acids. The CDR3 loop is CASRNGETRGREYF. In DNA, the CDR3 is TGTGCCAGCAGAAACGGCGAGACTAGGGGGCGGGAGTACTTC.

This clonotype was detected ten times or more. The chain links TRBV5-8 to TRBJ2-3; D uncertain. The CDR3 length is 14 residues. CDR1 is SGHTS, CDR2 YDEGEE, per germline. V lost 0 bases and J 3 bases, leaving 8 bases between the germline ends. CDR3 in amino acids: CASSLDPSTDTQYF. The CDR3 DNA sequence: TGTGCCAGCAGCTTGGATCCCAGTACAGATACGCAGTATTTT.

As concerns this clonotype: A much larger clone is a single base away; this may be a read error. V is TRBV5-1 and J is TRBJ2-2; possible D gene TRBD2, 6 bases. This CDR3 comprises 17 residues. Germline V gene lookup returns CDR1 SGHRS and CDR2 YFSETQ. In nucleotides, the CDR3 is TGCGCCGGCAGCTTGGGTCCCGCGGGGTCGAACACCGGGGAGCTGTTTTTT. It specifies CAGSLGPAGSNTGELFF.